One and the same sample provided the 18 T cell receptor beta chains below, sequenced in a study of T cells in Graves' hyperthyroidism and ophthalmopathy. RNA transcripts gave rise to amplified TCR beta CDR3 regions. Using the HTBI primer set, a first-round RT-PCR was run on the TCR CDR3. Each CDR3 protein is one row after TCRdb ran MiXCR on the multiplex PCR reads. Of some 570,000 distinct CDR3 sequences in the sample, 14% were seen once. Sequenced material: blood. These receptors originate from a woman aged 18-30 years with Graves' ophthalmopathy.

This clonotype occurred a few times. CDR3 bases: TGTGCCACCAGTGATTTGAGACAGGGGGCAACCGGGGAGCTGTTTTTT. It codes for CATSDLRQGATGELFF. This sequence joins TRBV24-1 and TRBJ2-2, with 10 nucleotides matching TRBD1. Trimming took 0 bases from V and 5 from J; bases not matched to a gene: 2. Per germline, CDR1 KGHDR and CDR2 SFDVKD. The CDR3 runs 16 residues.

Only a few counts were recorded for this clonotype. The chain employs TRBV4-1 and TRBJ2-1, with D unresolved. With 0 bases removed from V and 6 bases from J, the gap between germline ends came to 12 bases. The germline V gene has CDR1 MGHRA and CDR2 YSYEKL. The CDR3 has 15 amino acids. The CDR3 DNA reads as TGCGCCAGCAGCCAAGAAGAGTTGTGGCTCAATGAGCAGTTCTTC. As protein: CASSQEELWLNEQFF.

At least ten counts were recorded for this clonotype. The chain combines TRBV28 with TRBJ2-7; D is possibly TRBD2 (5 bases). Per the germline V gene, CDR1 is MDHEN and CDR2 is SYDVKM. This CDR3 has 17 residues. V lost 6 bases and J 0 bases, leaving 21 bases between the germline ends. The CDR3 DNA is TGTGCCAGCAGACATACTAGTTGGCACGGCAACTCCTACGAGCAGTACTTC. The encoded protein is CASRHTSWHGNSYEQYF.

This clonotype was seen repeatedly, ten times or more. V and J are TRBV12-3 or TRBV12-4 and TRBJ2-1; 7 nucleotides line up with TRBD2. The J segment lost 8 bases and the V segment lost 3 bases, leaving 13 bases of the junction unmatched. The CDR3 length is 16 residues. CDR3 loop: CASSFPRGLVGDEQFF. The CDR3 nucleotides are TGTGCCAGCAGTTTCCCGCGGGGGTTAGTGGGAGATGAGCAGTTCTTC.

A few counts support this clonotype. In DNA, the CDR3 is TGTGCCAGCAGACCAGCGGGAAGCACAGATACGCAGTATTTT. Its protein product is CASRPAGSTDTQYF. The rearrangement uses TRBV25-1 and TRBJ2-3; 7 bases map to TRBD2. The CDR3 has 14 residues. V shed 6 bases, J shed 0 bases, and the junction held 3 bases outside the gene matches. Germline V gives CDR1 MGHDK, CDR2 SYGVNS.

The rearrangement uses TRBV6-1 and TRBJ1-2; TRBD1 matches 8 bases. Germline lookup yields CDR1 MNHNS and CDR2 SASEGT. V dropped 5 bases and J dropped 4; count of bases not matched to a gene: 9. The CDR3 loop spans 15 amino acids. The CDR3 loop is CASSFHRGSGYGYTF. The CDR3 nucleotides are TGTGCCAGCAGTTTTCACAGGGGGAGCGGCTATGGCTACACCTTC.

Ten or more counts support this clonotype. The J gene is TRBJ2-1, the V gene TRBV6-2 or TRBV6-3; D tentatively fits TRBD1 or TRBD2 (6 bases each). This CDR3 region has 15 residues. V lost 8 bases and J 0 bases, leaving 14 bases between the germline ends. The germline V gene has CDR1 MNHEY and CDR2 SVGEGT. The CDR3 region has the DNA TGTGCCAGCGCCCGGGGGCGGAGCTCCTACAATGAGCAGTTCTTC. It translates to CASARGRSSYNEQFF.

This clonotype was found a few times. The chain links TRBV27 to TRBJ2-3; 14 bases match TRBD2. CDR1 is MNHEY and CDR2 is SMNVEV in the germline V gene (reference sequence). The CDR3 has 16 residues. Unmatched junction bases numbered 8, after V lost 6 bases and J lost 6 bases. The CDR3 region is CASSLGTSGSFDTQYF. CDR3 nucleotides: TGTGCCAGCAGCCTCGGGACTAGCGGGAGTTTTGATACGCAGTATTTT.

This clonotype was detected ten times or more. The chain links TRBV28 to TRBJ2-7, with D possibly being TRBD1 or TRBD2 (5 bases each). This CDR3 spans 14 amino acids. CDR1 MDHEN and CDR2 SYDVKM come from the germline V gene. V lost 4 bases, J lost 5 bases, and 15 bases lay in between. The CDR3 DNA sequence: TGTGCCAGCAGTTCCGGGACCCCGAGGGACGAGCAGTACTTC. Translated: CASSSGTPRDEQYF.

This clonotype was detected many times. The gene calls are TRBV30 and TRBJ2-7; 8 bases agree with TRBD2. Germline CDR1 and CDR2: GTSNPN and SVGIG (reference sequence). The length of the CDR3 is 16 residues. V trimming: 3 bases; J trimming: 1 base; junction bases outside the gene matches: 11. CDR3 nucleotides: TGTGCCTGGAGGTCCCGGGAGCGGGAGTGGTCCTACGAGCAGTACTTC. It translates to CAWRSREREWSYEQYF.

This clonotype has ten or more counts. The chain links TRBV30 to TRBJ1-6; D is perhaps TRBD1 (5 bases). V was cut by 5 bases and J by 7 bases, with 12 bases left in between. CDR1 and CDR2 from the germline V gene are GTSNPN and SVGIG (reference sequence). The CDR3 totals 13 residues. The CDR3 DNA is TGTGCCTGGTTGAGGGGCACCAATTCACCCCTCCACTTT. Its protein is CAWLRGTNSPLHF.

This clonotype has a handful of counts. This rearrangement joins TRBV19 to TRBJ2-5; TRBD2 matches 12 bases. V lost 1 base, J lost 8 bases, and 5 bases stayed unmatched. The CDR3 spans 15 residues. The V gene's germline CDR1 is LNHDA and CDR2 SQIVND (reference sequence). CDR3 in amino acids: CASSIGLAGVVTQYF. CDR3 nucleotide sequence: TGTGCCAGTAGTATAGGACTAGCGGGAGTGGTTACCCAGTACTTC.

This clonotype was seen many times. The V call is TRBV2, the J call TRBJ1-5; 9 bases line up with TRBD1. CDR1 is SNHLY, CDR2 FYNNEI, per germline. V lost 5 bases to trimming and J lost 0 bases; unmatched junction nucleotides: 5. The CDR3 is 16 amino acids. The CDR3 is CASSSDRGNSNQPQHF. The DNA of the CDR3 is TGTGCCAGCAGTTCGGACAGGGGCAATAGCAATCAGCCCCAGCATTTT.

This clonotype was recorded at least ten times. The chain couples TRBV2 to TRBJ2-1, with D possibly being TRBD2 (5 bases). V lost 6 bases and J lost 0, with 15 bases in between. The CDR3 is 16 residues long. Germline values: CDR1 SNHLY, CDR2 FYNNEI. CDR3 residues: CASRALVVSSYNEQFF. The CDR3, as DNA: TGTGCCAGCAGGGCACTAGTCGTCTCCTCCTACAATGAGCAGTTCTTC.

This clonotype was counted a few times. A much larger clonotype is one base distant, so this may be a read error. J is TRBJ1-5 and V is TRBV12-3 or TRBV12-4; 8 bases are a match to TRBD1. The CDR3 totals 15 residues. Trimming removed 5 bases from V and 4 bases from J; junction bases left unmatched: 7. CDR3 amino acids: CASSLRRQGNQPQHF. The CDR3 DNA follows: TGTGCCAGCAGTCTCCGTAGACAGGGGAATCAGCCCCAGCATTTT.

The chain carries TRBV5-1 and TRBJ2-5; 7 positions agree with TRBD2. CDR3 length: 15 residues. Per germline, CDR1 SGHRS and CDR2 YFSETQ. After removal of 1 base from V and 0 bases from J, the junction contained 3 bases not matched to a gene. The CDR3 here is CASSLTAGNQETQYF. In DNA form, the CDR3 reads TGCGCCAGCAGCTTGACAGCGGGGAACCAAGAGACCCAGTACTTC.

This clonotype has a count of ten or more. This chain connects TRBV6-6 to TRBJ2-7; 11 bases align to TRBD1. CDR3 length: 15 residues. With V trimmed by 0 bases and J by 9 bases, 7 bases remained unmatched. Germline-derived CDR1 and CDR2 are MNHNY and SVGAGI (reference sequence). This chain's CDR3 is CASSYSRTGGDLQYF. CDR3 DNA sequence: TGTGCCAGCAGTTACTCACGGACAGGGGGCGATTTGCAGTACTTC.

This clonotype was seen ten or more times. The chain employs TRBV30 and TRBJ2-3; D ambiguous. Trimming took off 2 bases at V and 6 bases at J, with 18 bases between the two ends. CDR3 length equals 15 residues. Germline CDR1 reads GTSNPN; CDR2 reads SVGIG (reference sequence). The CDR3 sequence is CAWSNRALAQDTQYF. The CDR3 region has the DNA TGTGCCTGGAGTAACCGGGCCCTCGCACAGGATACGCAGTATTTT.